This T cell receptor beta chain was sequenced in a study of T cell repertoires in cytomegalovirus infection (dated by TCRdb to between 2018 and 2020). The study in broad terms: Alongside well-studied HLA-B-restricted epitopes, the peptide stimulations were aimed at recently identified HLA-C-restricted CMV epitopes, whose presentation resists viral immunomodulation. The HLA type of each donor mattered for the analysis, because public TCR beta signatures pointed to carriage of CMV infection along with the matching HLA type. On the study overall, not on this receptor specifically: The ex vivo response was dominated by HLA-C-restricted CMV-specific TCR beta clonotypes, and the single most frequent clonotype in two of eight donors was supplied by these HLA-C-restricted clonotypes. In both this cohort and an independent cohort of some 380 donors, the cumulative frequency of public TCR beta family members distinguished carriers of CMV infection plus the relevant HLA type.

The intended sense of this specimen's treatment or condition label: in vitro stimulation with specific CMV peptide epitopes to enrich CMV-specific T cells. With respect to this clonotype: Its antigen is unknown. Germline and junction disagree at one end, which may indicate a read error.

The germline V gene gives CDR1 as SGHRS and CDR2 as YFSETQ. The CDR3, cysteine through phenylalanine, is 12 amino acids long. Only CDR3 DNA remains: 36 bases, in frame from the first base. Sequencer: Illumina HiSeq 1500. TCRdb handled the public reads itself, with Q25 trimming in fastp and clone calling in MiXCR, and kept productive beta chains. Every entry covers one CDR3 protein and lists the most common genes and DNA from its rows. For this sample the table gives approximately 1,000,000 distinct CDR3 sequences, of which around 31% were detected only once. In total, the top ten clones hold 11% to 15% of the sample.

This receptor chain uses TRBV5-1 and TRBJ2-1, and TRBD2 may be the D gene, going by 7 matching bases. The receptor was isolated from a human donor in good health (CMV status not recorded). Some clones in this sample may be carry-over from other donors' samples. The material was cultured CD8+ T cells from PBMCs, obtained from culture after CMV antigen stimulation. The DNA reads TGCGCCAGCACCTTGGGGGGGCATGAGCAGTTCTTC. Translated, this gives CASTLGGHEQFF. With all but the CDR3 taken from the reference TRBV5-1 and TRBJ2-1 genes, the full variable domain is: KAGVTQTPRYLIKTRGQQVTLSCSPISGHRSVSWYQQTPGQGLQFLFEYFSETQRNKGNFPGRFSGRQFSNSRSEMNVSTLELGDSALYLCASTLGGHEQFFGPGTRLTVL.